This T cell receptor (beta chain) appears in the sequencing data of a study of cytomegalovirus exposure and HLA in healthy donors. Across the whole study: A later analysis reported the 90 to 150 validation repertoires used the same platform as the approximately 670 first-cohort repertoires.

Germline V gives CDR1 SGHNT, CDR2 YENEEA. V lost 5 bases to trimming and J lost 4 bases, with 29 bases between them. This CDR3 is built from 20 residues. The table came from immunoSEQ multiplex PCR; TCRdb's copy has only in-frame clones and leaves some out. The repertoire consists of approximately 82,000 clones, with 90% to 95% occurring once and the leading ten covering under 0.9%. Worth noting for this clone: Antigen specificity is unknown.

Findings and caveats of the study: According to the study, roughly 160 TCR beta chains were cytomegalovirus-associated.

The receptor comes from a woman under 30 in good health and CMV-seronegative. The gene calls are TRBV11-3 and TRBJ2-2; tentatively, D is TRBD2 (6 bases). Sequenced input: PBMCs. As DNA, the CDR3 is TGTGCCAGCAGCACATTTTGGGACTCTTCCGGGGAAGGCTCCACCGGGGAGCTGTTTTTT. Translation: CASSTFWDSSGEGSTGELFF.